These 21 T cell receptor beta chains share one sample of origin, sequenced in a study of technical replicates of blood from a handful of donors (dated by TCRdb to the late 2010s). The library was generated by the immunoSEQ multiplex PCR assay. The source is immuneACCESS, and TCRdb retained only in-frame sequences with V and J called. Part of the clones is not carried over; for the studies checked, unresolved V genes explain less than half of this, and the remainder is unexplained. Across this sample there are fewer than 90,000 clones, with just under 97% seen only once. The ten largest clones add up to approximately 0.2% of the sample. Sample: T cells isolated from PBMCs. These receptors all stem from a human donor in good health.

The chain recombines TRBV11-3 with TRBJ2-3; D is unclear. This CDR3 has 13 residues. The V end lost 1 base, the J end lost 9 bases, and 11 bases lay between the germline ends. Germline CDR1 SGHNT, CDR2 YENEEA. CDR3 DNA sequence: TGTGCCAGCAGCTTAGGGCAGATCACCACGCAGTATTTT. It translates to CASSLGQITTQYF. Complete variable domain (other parts from reference TRBV11-3 and TRBJ2-3): EAGVVQSPRYKIIEKKQPVAFWCNPISGHNTLYWYLQNLGQGPELLIRYENEEAVDDSQLPKDRFSAERLKGVDSTLKIQPAELGDSAVYLCASSLGQITTQYFGPGTRLTVL.

This clone occurred once. This chain joins TRBV27 and TRBJ2-2, with 9 bases fitting TRBD1. Germline V lookup: CDR1 MNHEY, CDR2 SMNVEV (reference sequence). Trimming removed 5 bases from V and 4 bases from J; junction bases left unmatched: 8. The CDR3 extends over 16 amino acids. The CDR3 DNA follows: TGTGCCAGCAGTCGCCGGGACAGGGTGGGCACCGGGGAGCTGTTTTTT. Its translation: CASSRRDRVGTGELFF.

The chain carries TRBV9 and TRBJ2-7; a weak D match, TRBD1 (5 bases). Trimming shortened V by 0 bases and J by 6 bases, and 19 bases separated the two germline ends. The germline CDR1 and CDR2 sequences are SGDLS and YYNGEE. The CDR3 contains 16 residues. The CDR3 is CASSVESIWTSGEQYF. For the CDR3, the DNA is TGTGCCAGCAGCGTAGAGTCAATATGGACATCGGGCGAGCAGTACTTC.

The genes are TRBV5-1 and TRBJ2-2; D possibly corresponds to TRBD1 (6 bases). CDR1 and CDR2 from the germline V gene are SGHRS and YFSETQ. V gave up 8 bases and J gave up 2 bases, with 19 bases separating them. The CDR3 is made up of 16 amino acids. DNA of the CDR3: TGCGCCAGATGGGCCGGGACACCTACCAACACCGGGGAGCTGTTTTTT. This codes for CARWAGTPTNTGELFF. The whole variable domain, filled in from reference TRBV5-1 and TRBJ2-2, reads KAGVTQTPRYLIKTRGQQVTLSCSPISGHRSVSWYQQTPGQGLQFLFEYFSETQRNKGNFPGRFSGRQFSNSRSEMNVSTLELGDSALYLCARWAGTPTNTGELFFGEGSRLTVL.

The chain combines TRBV5-5 with TRBJ2-2; unclear D gene. Trimming took off 4 bases at V and 2 bases at J, with 12 bases between the two ends. CDR3 length: 15 amino acids. The germline CDR1 and CDR2 sequences are SGHKS and YYEKEE (reference sequence). The CDR3 here is CASSPTERNTGELFF. The CDR3 bases are TGTGCCAGCAGCCCTACGGAGAGAAACACCGGGGAGCTGTTTTTT.

This chain uses TRBV7-9 with TRBJ1-4; 8 nucleotides align to TRBD1. J lost 8 bases, V lost 1 base, and 6 bases had no gene match. In germline, CDR1 is SEHNR, CDR2 FQNEAQ (reference sequence). This CDR3 has 15 amino acids. The chain's CDR3 is CASSLDRSGGEKLFF. CDR3 nucleotide sequence: TGTGCCAGCAGCTTAGATCGGTCAGGGGGCGAAAAACTGTTTTTT.

This chain connects TRBV28 to TRBJ2-5; no clear D gene. Deletions cut 3 bases from V and 0 bases from J, with 20 bases between. The CDR3 extends over 18 amino acids. In germline, CDR1 is MDHEN, CDR2 SYDVKM. The chain's CDR3 is CASSFYYSPAMYQETQYF. The CDR3 nucleotides are TGTGCCAGCAGTTTTTATTACTCACCAGCGATGTACCAAGAGACCCAGTACTTC.

V is TRBV2 and J is TRBJ1-1; possibly TRBD1 for D (5 bases). V was clipped by 6 bases and J by 4 bases, with 15 bases between them. This CDR3 contains 14 residues. CDR1 and CDR2 from the germline V gene are SNHLY and FYNNEI. Here the CDR3 reads CASSAGHRSTEAFF. CDR3 nucleotide sequence: TGTGCCAGCAGCGCCGGACATAGGTCCACTGAAGCTTTCTTT.

The V and J genes are TRBV5-5 and TRBJ2-3; D not certain. The length of the CDR3 is 12 residues. Trimming took 4 bases from V and 3 from J, leaving 6 bases between them. Germline V CDR1 and CDR2: SGHKS, YYEKEE (reference sequence). CDR3 DNA sequence: TGTGCCAGCAGCACTTCGACAGATACGCAGTATTTT. Translation gives CASSTSTDTQYF. The full variable domain, its missing parts supplied by reference TRBV5-5 and TRBJ2-3, is DAGVTQSPTHLIKTRGQQVTLRCSPISGHKSVSWYQQVLGQGPQFIFQYYEKEERGRGNFPDRFSARQFPNYSSELNVNALLLGDSALYLCASSTSTDTQYFGPGTRLTVL.

The chain joins TRBV4-2 to TRBJ2-7; D is perhaps TRBD2 (6 bases). Trimming stripped 5 bases from V and 2 bases from J, with 22 bases between. The CDR3 sequence is 17 residues long. Looked up from germline, CDR1 is LGHNA and CDR2 is YNFKEQ. The CDR3, as DNA: TGTGCCAGCAGCGCCTCGCCTCACGGGGGTCGGACCTACGAGCAGTACTTC. Translated: CASSASPHGGRTYEQYF.

The CDR3 loop is CASSAGSGEQYF. CDR3 coding DNA: TGTGCCAGCAGCGCCGGTAGCGGCGAGCAGTACTTC. The gene calls are TRBV9 and TRBJ2-7, with D perhaps TRBD2 (6 bases). The CDR3 runs to 12 residues. Trimming left V 3 bases short and J 6 bases short, with 10 bases between. CDR1 is SGDLS, CDR2 YYNGEE, per germline. The entire variable domain, with the rest obtained from reference TRBV9 and TRBJ2-7, is as follows: DSGVTQTPKHLITATGQRVTLRCSPRSGDLSVYWYQQSLDQGLQFLIQYYNGEERAKGNILERFSAQQFPDLHSELNLSSLELGDSALYFCASSAGSGEQYFGPGTRLTVT.

The V gene is TRBV4-1, the J gene TRBJ1-5; possible D gene TRBD1, 5 bases. The V and J ends lost 1 base and 4 bases respectively, with 8 bases between them. Germline values: CDR1 MGHRA, CDR2 YSYEKL. The CDR3 sequence is 14 residues long. The CDR3 protein is CASSQVPGNQPQHF. The CDR3 region has the DNA TGCGCCAGCAGCCAAGTTCCAGGGAATCAGCCCCAGCATTTT.

The rearrangement links TRBV7-3 to TRBJ2-1; no reliable D call. The germline V gene has CDR1 SGHTA and CDR2 FQGTGA. The CDR3 loop spans 15 amino acids. Trimming cost V 7 bases and J 0 bases, with 13 bases left between them. For the CDR3, the DNA is TGTGCCAGCACCCCTACTCCAAGCTCCTACAATGAGCAGTTCTTC. Translated, it gives CASTPTPSSYNEQFF.

The rearrangement joins TRBV6-1 to TRBJ2-7; D gene ambiguous. In germline, CDR1 is MNHNS, CDR2 SASEGT. The CDR3 is made up of 12 amino acids. Between the trimmed V and J ends, which lost 5 bases and 0 bases, there was a span of 5 bases. This CDR3 is CASSQDSYEQYF. CDR3 in DNA: TGTGCCAGCAGTCAGGACTCCTACGAGCAGTACTTC.

The chain recombines TRBV18 with TRBJ2-7; weak D call: TRBD1 (5 bases). CDR1 is KGHSH and CDR2 is LQKENI in the germline V gene. The CDR3 length is 16 residues. With 2 bases removed from V and 5 bases from J, the gap between germline ends came to 19 bases. CDR3 sequence: CASSPSLQVNQDEQYF. Written as DNA, the CDR3 is TGTGCCAGCTCACCATCATTACAGGTGAACCAGGACGAGCAGTACTTC.

This chain connects TRBV7-9 to TRBJ2-2; 7 bases match TRBD1. The length of the CDR3 is 16 residues. Germline V gene data show CDR1 as SEHNR and CDR2 as FQNEAQ (reference sequence). With 5 bases clipped from V and 6 bases from J, the junction kept 12 bases outside the gene matches. The CDR3 coding sequence is TGTGCCAGCAGCACGCACCGACGACAGGGCGCCGGGGAGCTGTTTTTT. Its translation: CASSTHRRQGAGELFF.

The chain is built from TRBV5-1 and TRBJ2-2; TRBD2 matches 8 bases. CDR1 is SGHRS and CDR2 is YFSETQ in the germline V gene. V dropped 4 bases and J dropped 5; count of bases not matched to a gene: 7. The length of the CDR3 is 15 residues. CDR3: CASSEAGRDTGELFF. DNA of the CDR3: TGCGCCAGCAGCGAGGCCGGGAGGGATACCGGGGAGCTGTTTTTT.

This chain joins TRBV18 and TRBJ2-4; a weak D match, TRBD1 (6 bases). Germline CDR1 is KGHSH and CDR2 is LQKENI. V gave up 1 base and J gave up 8 bases, with 24 bases separating them. There are 18 residues in the CDR3. CDR3 coding DNA: TGTGCCAGCTCACCACTTGTTGTCGGGCAGGGGAGTGTAGACATTCAGTACTTC. As protein: CASSPLVVGQGSVDIQYF.

The chain uses TRBV9 and TRBJ1-1, with D possibly matching TRBD1 (6 bases). This CDR3 contains 14 residues. CDR1 and CDR2 from the germline V gene are SGDLS and YYNGEE. Trimming took off 0 bases at V and 4 bases at J, with 10 bases between the two ends. CDR3 DNA sequence: TGTGCCAGCAGCGTAGACAGCAGGGGCACTGAAGCTTTCTTT. Translating it yields CASSVDSRGTEAFF.

The V gene is TRBV9, the J gene TRBJ2-1; perhaps TRBD2 as D (6 bases). Germline V CDR1 and CDR2: SGDLS, YYNGEE. The length of the CDR3 is 17 residues. V shed 3 bases and J shed 1 base, with 17 bases lying between them. CDR3 in DNA: TGTGCCAGCAGCGATAGTTCGGGAGACCGGTCCTACAATGAGCAGTTCTTC. Its translation is CASSDSSGDRSYNEQFF.

CDR3: CASRGQIGELFF. The DNA for the CDR3 is TGTGCCAGCAGAGGACAAATCGGGGAGCTGTTTTTT. The chain carries TRBV5-4 and TRBJ2-2, with a tentative D call TRBD1 (5 bases). CDR1 and CDR2 (germline): SGHNT, YYREEE (reference sequence). V was trimmed by 5 bases and J by 7 bases, leaving 9 bases between them. CDR3 length equals 12 residues.